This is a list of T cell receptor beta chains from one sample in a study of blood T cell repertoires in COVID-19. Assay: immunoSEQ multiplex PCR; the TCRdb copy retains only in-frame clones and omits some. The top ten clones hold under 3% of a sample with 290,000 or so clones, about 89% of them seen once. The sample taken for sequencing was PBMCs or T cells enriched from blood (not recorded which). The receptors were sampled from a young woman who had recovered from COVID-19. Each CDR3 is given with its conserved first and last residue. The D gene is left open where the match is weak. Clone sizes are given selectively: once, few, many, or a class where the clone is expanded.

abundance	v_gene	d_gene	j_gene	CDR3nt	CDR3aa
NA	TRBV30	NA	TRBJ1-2	TGTGCCTGGAGTGTTGTGGGGAGAGGAGGCTACACCTTC	CAWSVVGRGGYTF
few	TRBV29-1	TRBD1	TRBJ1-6	TGCAGCGTTGGGGACAGCGAAAATTCGGCCCTCCACTTT	CSVGDSENSALHF
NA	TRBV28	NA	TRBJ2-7	TGTGCCAGCAGTTCTCCCGGGACAACCTACGAGCAGTACTTC	CASSSPGTTYEQYF
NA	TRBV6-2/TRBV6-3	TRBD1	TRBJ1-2	TGTGCCAGCAGTCAGACGGTCAGGGGGAACGGCTACACCTTC	CASSQTVRGNGYTF
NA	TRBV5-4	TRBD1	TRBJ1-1	TGTGCCAGCAGCGCGGCAGGGGGCCTAAACACTGAAGCTTTCTTT	CASSAAGGLNTEAFF
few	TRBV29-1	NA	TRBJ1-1	TGCAGCGTCCCGTCCAGAGGGAACACTGAAGCTTTCTTT	CSVPSRGNTEAFF
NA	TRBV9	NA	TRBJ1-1	TGTGCCAGCAACAGGGTTGGGGGCACTGAAGCTTTCTTT	CASNRVGGTEAFF
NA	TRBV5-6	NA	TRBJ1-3	TGTGCCAGCAGCTTAGGAGCTGACGGAAACACCATATATTTT	CASSLGADGNTIYF
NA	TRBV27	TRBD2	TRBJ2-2	TGTGCCAGCAGACCGGGAGGAGGCACCGGGGAGCTGTTTTTT	CASRPGGGTGELFF
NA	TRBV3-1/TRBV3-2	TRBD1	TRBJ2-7	TGTGCCAGCAGCCAAAGGGGGCAGTACTACGAGCAGTACTTC	CASSQRGQYYEQYF
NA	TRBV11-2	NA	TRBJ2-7	TGTGCCAGCAGCTTAACCCGCGGCGTCGGCCACTACGAGCAGTACTTC	CASSLTRGVGHYEQYF
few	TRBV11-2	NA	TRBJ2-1	TGTGCCAGCAGCTTAGATCTTAGCAATGAGCAGTTCTTC	CASSLDLSNEQFF
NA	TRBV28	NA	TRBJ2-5	TGTGCCAGCAGTTTTGAACAGGCCCGGGAGACCCAGTACTTC	CASSFEQARETQYF
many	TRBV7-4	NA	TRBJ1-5	TGTGCCAGCAGCTTCGGACAGAATAGGGCCAATCAGCCCCAGCATTTT	CASSFGQNRANQPQHF
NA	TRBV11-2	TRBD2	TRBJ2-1	TGTGCCAGCAGCTTAGGGAGCTACCGGGGGGGGCAGTTCTTC	CASSLGSYRGGQFF
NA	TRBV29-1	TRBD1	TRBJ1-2	TGCAGCGTTGGACAGGGAATCTATGGCTACACCTTC	CSVGQGIYGYTF